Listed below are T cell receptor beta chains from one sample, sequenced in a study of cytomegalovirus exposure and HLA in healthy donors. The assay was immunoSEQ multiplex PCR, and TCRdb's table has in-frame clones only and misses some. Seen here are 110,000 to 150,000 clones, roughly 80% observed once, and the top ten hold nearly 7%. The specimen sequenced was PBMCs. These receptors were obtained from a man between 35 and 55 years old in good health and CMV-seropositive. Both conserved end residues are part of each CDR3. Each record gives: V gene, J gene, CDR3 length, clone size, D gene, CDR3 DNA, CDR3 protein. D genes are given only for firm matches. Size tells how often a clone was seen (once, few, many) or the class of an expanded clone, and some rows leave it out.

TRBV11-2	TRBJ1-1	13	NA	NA	TGTGCCAGCAGCGCACAGGGAGTCACTGAAGCTTTCTTT	CASSAQGVTEAFF
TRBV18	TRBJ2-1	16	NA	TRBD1	TGTGCCAGCTCACCCTCTTCAGAGGGGGCGTTTCGAGGGCAGTTCTTC	CASSPSSEGAFRGQFF
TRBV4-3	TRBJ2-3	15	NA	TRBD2	TGCGCCAGCAGCAAACTAGCGGGAGGCACAGATACGCAGTATTTT	CASSKLAGGTDTQYF
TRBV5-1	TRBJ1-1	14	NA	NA	TGCGCCAGCAGCGTGGGACAAGTGAACACTGAAGCTTTCTTT	CASSVGQVNTEAFF
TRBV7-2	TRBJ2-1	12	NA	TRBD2	TGTGCTGGGGGGGACCAGAACAATGAGCAGTTCTTC	CAGGDQNNEQFF
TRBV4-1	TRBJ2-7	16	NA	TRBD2	TGCGCCAGCAGCCAAGAACAGCGGGAACCATCCTACGAGCAGTACTTC	CASSQEQREPSYEQYF
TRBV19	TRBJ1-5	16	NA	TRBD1	TGTGCCAGTAGTACCGGACAGGGGGGGAGCAATCAGCCCCAGCATTTT	CASSTGQGGSNQPQHF
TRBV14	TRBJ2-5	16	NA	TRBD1	TGTGCCAGCAGCCAAGGGCCGGGACAGCCATGGGAGACCCAGTACTTC	CASSQGPGQPWETQYF
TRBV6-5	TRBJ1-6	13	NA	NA	TGTGCCAGCAGCCCGGACAGAAGTTCACCCCTCCACTTT	CASSPDRSSPLHF
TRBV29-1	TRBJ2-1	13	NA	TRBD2	TGCGGGGGGAGGGTCGGGTCCTACAATGAGCAGTTCTTC	CGGRVGSYNEQFF
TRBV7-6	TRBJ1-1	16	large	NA	TGTGCCAGCACCCCCCAGTCCGGGACAATAAACACTGAAGCTTTCTTT	CASTPQSGTINTEAFF
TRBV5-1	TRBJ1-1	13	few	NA	TGCGCCAGCAGCACGGGGGGGAACACTGAAGCTTTCTTT	CASSTGGNTEAFF
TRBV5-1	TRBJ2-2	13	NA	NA	TGCGCCAGCAGCTCCAGGGGCGCCGGGGAGCTGTTTTTT	CASSSRGAGELFF
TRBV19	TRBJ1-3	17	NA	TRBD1	TGTGCCAGTAGTATACCGACAGGGGGCCCCTCTGGAAACACCATATATTTT	CASSIPTGGPSGNTIYF
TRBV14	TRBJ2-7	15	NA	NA	TGTGCCAGCAGCCAAGACGGCCGGGGGTGGTACGAGCAGTACTTC	CASSQDGRGWYEQYF
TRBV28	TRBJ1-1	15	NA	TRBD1	TGTGCCAGCAGTTCAGGGGGCTGGGGTAGCACTGAAGCTTTCTTT	CASSSGGWGSTEAFF
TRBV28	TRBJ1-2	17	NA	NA	TGTGCCAGCAGCCCCCTGGTGGGGGGGCCACCTAACTATGGCTACACCTTC	CASSPLVGGPPNYGYTF
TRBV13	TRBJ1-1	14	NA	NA	TGTGCCAGCAGCCTCCAGGGAGGGTACACTGAAGCTTTCTTT	CASSLQGGYTEAFF
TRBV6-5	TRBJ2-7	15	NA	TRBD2	TGTGCCAGCAGTCTGCTCGGAGCGGGAGTGGACGAGCAGTACTTC	CASSLLGAGVDEQYF
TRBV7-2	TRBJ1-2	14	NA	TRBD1	TGTGCCAGCAGTCTTATCTCAGGGGGATATGGCTACACCTTC	CASSLISGGYGYTF
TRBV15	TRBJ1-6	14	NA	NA	TGTGCCACCAGCAGAGATCCGGGGAATTCACCCCTCCACTTT	CATSRDPGNSPLHF
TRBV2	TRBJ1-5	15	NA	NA	TGTGCCAGCAGTGAGGCGGTCTATAGCAATCAGCCCCAGCATTTT	CASSEAVYSNQPQHF
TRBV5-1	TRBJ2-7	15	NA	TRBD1	TGCGCCAGCAGTCCGATACAGGGGGGAGCCTACGAGCAGTACTTC	CASSPIQGGAYEQYF
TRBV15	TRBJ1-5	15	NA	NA	TGTGCCACCAGCAAAGGAGGGACGGAGAATCAGCCCCAGCATTTT	CATSKGGTENQPQHF
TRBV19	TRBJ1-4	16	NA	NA	TGTGCCAGTAGCCTCCTCGGCAGGGCAACTAATGAAAAACTGTTTTTT	CASSLLGRATNEKLFF
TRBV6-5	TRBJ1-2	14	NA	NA	TGTGCCAGCAGTTACTCGGGCAGATCCTATGGCTACACCTTC	CASSYSGRSYGYTF
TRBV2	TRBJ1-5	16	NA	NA	TGTGTCAGCAGCAACCTCCTTACAGGGAGAGGCCAGCCCCAGCATTTT	CVSSNLLTGRGQPQHF
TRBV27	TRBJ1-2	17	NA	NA	TGTGCCAGCAGTTTTACTCCCGGGACATACTCTAACTATGGCTACACCTTC	CASSFTPGTYSNYGYTF
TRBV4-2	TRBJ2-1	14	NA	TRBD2	TGTGCCAGCAGCCAAGACGGTCGCGGGGGTGAGCAGTTCTTC	CASSQDGRGGEQFF
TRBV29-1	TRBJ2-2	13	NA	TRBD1	TGCAGCGCACGGACAGGGAACACCGGGGAGCTGTTTTTT	CSARTGNTGELFF
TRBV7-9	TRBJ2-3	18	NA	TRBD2	TGTGCCAGCACCACCCAGGGGGCTAGCGGGGGCCGCCGGGATACGCAGTATTTT	CASTTQGASGGRRDTQYF
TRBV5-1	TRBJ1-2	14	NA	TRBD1	TGCGCCAGCAGCAGAGGACAGGGGGCGGAGGGCTACACCTTC	CASSRGQGAEGYTF
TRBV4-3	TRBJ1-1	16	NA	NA	TGCGCCAGCAGCCAAGCCCTAAGCAAAGTGAACACTGAAGCTTTCTTT	CASSQALSKVNTEAFF
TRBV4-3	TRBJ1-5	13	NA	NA	TGCGCCAGCAGCGAGACAACTAATCAGCCCCAGCATTTT	CASSETTNQPQHF
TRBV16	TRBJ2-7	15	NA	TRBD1	TGTGCCAGCAGCCCGCAGGGGGCGTTATCCTACGAGCAGTACTTC	CASSPQGALSYEQYF
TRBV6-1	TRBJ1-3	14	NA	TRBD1	TGTGCCAGCAGTCTCTGGGACAGCGGAAACACCATATATTTT	CASSLWDSGNTIYF
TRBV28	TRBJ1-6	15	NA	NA	TGTGCCAGCAGTTTATCCCACTCAGGGGTTTCACCCCTCCACTTT	CASSLSHSGVSPLHF
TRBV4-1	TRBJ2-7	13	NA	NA	TGCGCCAGCAGCCAAAGCGCAACCTACGAGCAGTACTTC	CASSQSATYEQYF
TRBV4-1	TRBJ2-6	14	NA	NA	TGCGCCAGCAGCCATCCTTCGGGGGCCAACGTCCTGACTTTC	CASSHPSGANVLTF
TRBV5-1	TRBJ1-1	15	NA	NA	TGCGCCAGCAGTCTTTCGGGACTGATGAACACTGAAGCTTTCTTT	CASSLSGLMNTEAFF
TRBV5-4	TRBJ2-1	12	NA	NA	TGTGCCAGCAGCTCGCCTCCGGGAGAGCAGTTCTTC	CASSSPPGEQFF
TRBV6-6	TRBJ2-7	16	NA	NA	TGTGCCAGCAGTGGATCGACTAGTAGGGGGGGCCACGAGCAGTACTTC	CASSGSTSRGGHEQYF
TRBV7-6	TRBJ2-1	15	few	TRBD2	TGTGCCAGCAGCTTAGGAGTGGGAGGGCCGGGTGAGCAGTTCTTC	CASSLGVGGPGEQFF
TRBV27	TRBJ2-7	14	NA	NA	TGTGCCAGCAGTTTACGTACAGGGCCCTACGAGCAGTACTTC	CASSLRTGPYEQYF
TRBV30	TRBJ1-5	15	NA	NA	TGTGCCTGGAGTGTAGTTGGGAGTGGCAATCAGCCCCAGCATTTT	CAWSVVGSGNQPQHF
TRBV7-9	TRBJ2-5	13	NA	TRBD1	TGTGCCAGCAGCCCCCCAGGGGGAGAGACCCAGTACTTC	CASSPPGGETQYF
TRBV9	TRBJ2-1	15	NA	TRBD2	TGTGCCAGCAGCCCAGCGGGAGGGCCAGGGAATGAGCAGTTCTTC	CASSPAGGPGNEQFF
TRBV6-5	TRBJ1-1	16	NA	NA	TGTGCCAGCAGTTACTCGATCGGGGGGCGGAACACTGAAGCTTTCTTT	CASSYSIGGRNTEAFF
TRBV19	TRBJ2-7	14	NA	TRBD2	TGTGCCAGTATTCCGGGACTAGAGCGCTACGAGCAGTACTTC	CASIPGLERYEQYF
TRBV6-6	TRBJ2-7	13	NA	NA	TGTGCCAGCAGTTACTCGACTAATAGTGAGCAGTACTTC	CASSYSTNSEQYF
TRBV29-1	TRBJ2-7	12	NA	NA	TGCAGCGTTCCGGGTCTTCTCACCGAGCAGTACTTC	CSVPGLLTEQYF
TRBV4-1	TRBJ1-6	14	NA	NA	TGCGCCAGCAGCCAAGATCGAGGGATTTCACCCCTCCACTTT	CASSQDRGISPLHF
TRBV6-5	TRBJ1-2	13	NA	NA	TGTGCCAGCAGTCCTAGTTACAACTATGGCTACACCTTC	CASSPSYNYGYTF
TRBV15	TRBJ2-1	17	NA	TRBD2	TGTGCCACCAGTCCCACTAGCGGGGGGTATAGTAGGAATGAGCAGTTCTTC	CATSPTSGGYSRNEQFF
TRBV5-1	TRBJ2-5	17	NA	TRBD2	TGCGCCAGCAGCTTGCGGGTAGCGGGGGGGGTTCAAGAGACCCAGTACTTC	CASSLRVAGGVQETQYF
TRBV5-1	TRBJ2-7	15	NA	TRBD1	TGCGCCAGCAGCTCAAACAGGGGGTTAATCTACGAGCAGTACTTC	CASSSNRGLIYEQYF
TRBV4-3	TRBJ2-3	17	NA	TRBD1	TGCGCCAGCAGCCAAGGGGCGACAGGGCTGGGGACAGATACGCAGTATTTT	CASSQGATGLGTDTQYF
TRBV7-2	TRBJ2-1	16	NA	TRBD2	TGTGCCAGCAGCTTGGTCTCTAGCGGGGGGGTGAATGAGCAGTTCTTC	CASSLVSSGGVNEQFF
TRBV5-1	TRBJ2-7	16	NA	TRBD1	TGCGCCAGCAGCTTGGGAATTAGACAGGGGGCTCGGGAGCAGTACTTC	CASSLGIRQGAREQYF
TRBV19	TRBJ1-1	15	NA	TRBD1	TGTGCCAGTAGTATCCGAGGACAGGGGGGGACTGAAGCTTTCTTT	CASSIRGQGGTEAFF